This T cell receptor (delta chain) stems from a study of gamma-delta T cells after stem cell transplantation. With CATT, TCRdb re-called clones from the RT-PCR reads. The sample has about 14,000 delta-chain clones; just under 9.5% are singletons. This clone turned up a few times. The translation of this DNA and the TCRdb protein of a much larger clone differ at residue 9, probably owing to a read error; the protein shown here is translated from the DNA. Losses at the gene ends were 2 bases for V and 0 bases for J; bases not matched to a gene: 17. Germline V gene data show CDR1 as GEAIGNYY and CDR2 as EKD. There are 19 residues in the CDR3.

The specimen was gamma-delta T cells. The sequence came from a human donor. It is not recorded whose cells these are; they may come from a transplant donor. This chain uses TRDV2 with TRDJ1; TRDD3 matches 7 bases. CDR3 nucleotide sequence: TGTGCCTGTGACAAAAGGTCAATGGTGGATACGCGTAACACCGATAAACTCATCTTT. It specifies CACDKRSMVDTRNTDKLIF.